This T cell receptor beta chain was identified during a study of CD8+CD57+ T cells in acquired aplastic anemia. As for the study in general: Sorting CD4+ and CD8+ cells gave DNA averaging about 2.9 ug. Findings and caveats of the study: Patients and controls shared under 35 CD8+ CDR3 sequences, which appeared highly expressed in patients and within their immunodominant clones. CD8+ Simpson's diversity did not differ significantly between patients and controls.

Concerning this clonotype: Its specificity is not known.

Genomic DNA constituted the template upon which TCR beta VDJ and CDR3 profiling was performed. Each CDR3 protein gets one entry after TCRdb re-called the reads with MiXCR. The data contain more than 250,000 distinct CDR3 sequences, about 56% of them singletons. This CDR3 contains 15 residues. Deletions cut 1 base from V and 0 bases from J, with 8 bases between. Per the germline V gene, CDR1 is MGHRA and CDR2 is YSYEKL. The sequenced sample was sorted CD4+, CD8+, or CD8+CD57+ T cells (not recorded which) from PBMCs. This sequence was found in a human donor with severe aplastic anemia or a healthy control (not recorded which). The genes are TRBV4-1 and TRBJ2-3; D is undetermined. The CDR3 region is CASSQGWGSTDTQYF. The CDR3 DNA sequence: TGCGCCAGCAGCCAAGGGTGGGGAAGCACAGATACGCAGTATTTT.